One and the same sample provided the 6 T cell receptor beta chains below, sequenced in a study of shared clonotypes between healthy human individuals. As defined, naive CD8 cells were CD45RO-negative and positively selected for CCR7, with terminally differentiated effector memory CD45RA+ cells excluded. The table came from immunoSEQ multiplex PCR; TCRdb's copy has only in-frame clones and leaves some out. The sample carries about 590,000 clones, 95% recorded once. What was sequenced was naive CD8+ T cells sorted from blood. The receptors shown here come from a woman in her 30s in good health.

This chain connects TRBV2 to TRBJ2-7; TRBD2 agrees at 16 bases. Germline trimming cut 10 bases from V and 5 bases from J; bases unmatched to any gene: 11. The CDR3 sequence is 16 residues long. CDR1 is SNHLY and CDR2 is FYNNEI in the germline V gene. The CDR3 region is CAIIGTSGRALNEQYF. CDR3 nucleotides: TGTGCCATCATCGGGACTAGCGGGAGGGCCCTCAACGAGCAGTACTTC.

The rearrangement uses TRBV11-3 and TRBJ2-4; 13 bases align to TRBD2. The J segment lost 3 bases and the V segment lost 5 bases, leaving 4 bases of the junction unmatched. This CDR3 region has 16 residues. Germline V gene sequence: CDR1 SGHNT, CDR2 YENEEA. The CDR3 coding sequence is TGTGCCAGCAGCCACAGACTAGCGGGAGGCAAAAACATTCAGTACTTC. This codes for CASSHRLAGGKNIQYF.

This clone occurred once. The genes are TRBV28 and TRBJ1-5, with unresolved D. Germline-derived CDR1 and CDR2 are MDHEN and SYDVKM. This CDR3 comprises 17 residues. Trimming left V 6 bases short and J 0 bases short, with 18 bases between. The DNA for the CDR3 is TGTGCCAGCAGCCCTCCCCGGAAGCCCTATAGCAATCAGCCCCAGCATTTT. Translation: CASSPPRKPYSNQPQHF. The full variable domain, rest sourced from reference TRBV28 and TRBJ1-5, is DVKVTQSSRYLVKRTGEKVFLECVQDMDHENMFWYRQDPGLGLRLIYFSYDVKMKEKGDIPEGYSVSREKKERFSLILESASTNQTSMYLCASSPPRKPYSNQPQHFGDGTRLSIL.

The V gene is TRBV14, the J gene TRBJ2-1; 8 bases line up with TRBD2. CDR3 length equals 16 residues. The germline V gene encodes CDR1 SGHDN and CDR2 FVKESK. The V segment lost 1 base and the J segment 3 bases; nucleotides outside the gene matches: 5. CDR3 sequence reads: CASSQVTSGFYNEQFF. The CDR3 nucleotides read TGTGCCAGCAGCCAAGTCACTAGCGGCTTCTACAATGAGCAGTTCTTC.

The chain recombines TRBV13 with TRBJ2-7, with a tentative D call TRBD2 (5 bases). The CDR3 consists of 14 residues. Trimming took 0 bases from V and 5 from J, leaving 11 bases between them. CDR1 and CDR2 (germline): PRHDT, FYEKMQ (reference sequence). Here the CDR3 reads CASSLGLPGNEQYF. The CDR3 DNA reads as TGTGCCAGCAGCTTAGGCCTGCCGGGGAACGAGCAGTACTTC.

The gene calls are TRBV28 and TRBJ1-2; TRBD1 matches at 9 bases. Germline V CDR1 and CDR2: MDHEN, SYDVKM. The CDR3 is 16 amino acids. V was pared by 5 bases and J by 1 base, with 8 bases of the junction left unmatched. The CDR3 loop reads CASSHVTGQGNYGYTF. For the CDR3, the DNA is TGTGCCAGCAGTCATGTAACGGGACAGGGTAACTATGGCTACACCTTC.